This T cell receptor beta chain was retrieved from a study of beta chain features in type 1 diabetes. Of note for this clone: Its target is not known.

Study outcomes and limitations: The analysis here could not establish whether HLA type shapes TCRB rearrangement. Type 1 diabetes patients had moderately but significantly shorter TCRB CDR3s in all four CD4+ subsets.

Stem cell-like memory, regulatory, central memory and naive CD4+ cells were sorted via CD45RO/CCR7/CD25/CD127/CD95/CD27. Expressed TCRB transcripts were sequenced because the isolated RNA had all been reverse transcribed beforehand. Assay: immunoSEQ multiplex PCR; the TCRdb copy retains only in-frame clones and omits some. The table shows around 310,000 clones, with roughly 14% occurring only once. Input material: naive CD4+ T cells from blood. The origin of this receptor is a woman aged 18-29 years with type 1 diabetes.

CDR3 sequence: CASSVGGENTEAFF. The DNA of the CDR3 is TGTGCCAGCAGCGTAGGTGGAGAGAACACTGAAGCTTTCTTT. V is TRBV9 and J is TRBJ1-1; D not resolved. Germline values: CDR1 SGDLS, CDR2 YYNGEE. The CDR3 extends over 14 amino acids. V was trimmed by 0 bases and J by 1 base, leaving 7 bases between them.